This TCR beta chain was obtained from a study of CD8 T cells in ankylosing spondylitis. Overall study results and limits: The disease-linked clones had a CD8+ phenotype and low blood frequencies. A subset of motif variants has previously been described in the synovial fluid and blood of reactive arthritis.

Points on this clonotype: Its antigen remains unknown.

It was by quantitative 5'-RACE with molecular barcodes that TCR beta libraries were made. A single record per CDR3 protein comes from TCRdb applying MiXCR to the 5' RACE reads. The sample records 100,000 to 150,000 distinct CDR3 sequences, roughly 9% being singletons. Sequencing was done on a sample of blood, either unsorted or a sorted T cell fraction (not recorded which). The origin of this receptor is a male donor with ankylosing spondylitis or in good health (not recorded which).

The CDR3 here is CASRPDRIWTNTEAFF. CDR3 coding DNA: TGTGCCAGCAGACCGGACAGGATATGGACGAACACTGAAGCTTTCTTT. This chain links TRBV7-9 with TRBJ1-1; TRBD1 matches 7 bases. This CDR3 has 16 amino acids. With 6 bases clipped from V and 1 base from J, the junction kept 11 bases outside the gene matches. In germline, CDR1 is SEHNR, CDR2 FQNEAQ (reference sequence).